These 22 T cell receptor beta chains came from one sample sequenced in a study of persistence of HIV-infected CD4 T cells. Anti-CD3/anti-CD28 beads served as a nonspecific positive control stimulus. Responding CD4+ T cells were sorted by upregulation of both CD40 ligand and CD69. The libraries were made with immunoSEQ version 4 in survey mode. Repertoires were generated with immunoSEQ multiplex PCR, while TCRdb's copy carries only in-frame clones and drops some. The sample includes under 55,000 clones, roughly nine tenths of them seen just once. These receptors lack a known antigen. Material: CD4+ T cells sorted from PBMCs after approximately 19-hour stimulation, obtained from a patient who received antiretroviral therapy. Receptors originate from an adult woman with HIV who was CMV-seropositive.

V and J are TRBV10-3 and TRBJ2-7; the D is unclear. Per germline, CDR1 ENHRY and CDR2 SYGVKD. The CDR3 runs 13 residues. V dropped 4 bases and J dropped 0 bases, with 7 bases sitting between them. The CDR3 loop reads CAISGTDSYEQYF. In nucleotides, the CDR3 is TGTGCCATCAGTGGGACGGACTCCTACGAGCAGTACTTC.

This chain connects TRBV5-4 to TRBJ1-4; D possibly corresponds to TRBD1 (5 bases). Germline CDR1 SGHNT, CDR2 YYREEE (reference sequence). The CDR3 loop spans 12 amino acids. Here the CDR3 reads CAYGRVSEKLFF. The CDR3, as DNA: TGTGCTTACGGCAGGGTTAGTGAAAAACTGTTTTTT.

The chain couples TRBV24-1 to TRBJ1-6, with 8 bases lining up with TRBD1. The germline gives CDR1 KGHDR, CDR2 SFDVKD. V shed 2 bases and J 7 bases; nucleotides not matched to a gene: 0. The CDR3 consists of 14 residues. In DNA form, the CDR3 reads TGTGCCACCAGTGATTCAGGGGGCAATTCACCCCTCCACTTT. Its translation: CATSDSGGNSPLHF.

This clone was picked up one time. The chain has TRBV19 and TRBJ1-1, with a tentative D call TRBD1 (6 bases). Germline lookup yields CDR1 LNHDA and CDR2 SQIVND (reference sequence). Between the trimmed V and J ends, which lost 5 bases and 4 bases, there was a span of 14 bases. The CDR3 is made up of 14 amino acids. The CDR3 DNA sequence: TGTGCCAGTAGTCACGGCCGGGGGCTCACTGAAGCTTTCTTT. Residues: CASSHGRGLTEAFF.

This clone was seen a few times. The rearrangement uses TRBV7-8 and TRBJ1-2; no definite D call. The CDR3 has 16 amino acids. Germline lookup yields CDR1 SGHVS and CDR2 FQNEAQ. Trimming removed 5 bases from V and 1 base from J, with 17 bases in between. The CDR3 DNA is TGTGCCAGCAGCAACGTGCGGGAGAGAGTTAACTATGGCTACACCTTC. As protein: CASSNVRERVNYGYTF.

This clone is a singleton in its sample. The chain has TRBV18 and TRBJ1-5, with D unclear. The V gene lost 3 bases and the J gene lost 1 base, with 7 bases spanning the gap. CDR3 size: 14 residues. Germline V gives CDR1 KGHSH, CDR2 LQKENI. The CDR3 DNA reads TGTGCCAGCTCACCGAGTAGGAGCAATCAGCCCCAGCATTTT. Its translation is CASSPSRSNQPQHF. The full variable domain, in which reference TRBV18 and TRBJ1-5 provide the parts outside the CDR3, is NAGVMQNPRHLVRRRGQEARLRCSPMKGHSHVYWYRQLPEEGLKFMVYLQKENIIDESGMPKERFSAEFPKEGPSILRIQQVVRGDSAAYFCASSPSRSNQPQHFGDGTRLSIL.

The chain recombines TRBV5-4 with TRBJ1-1; 7 bases align to TRBD1. The CDR3 is 15 residues long. Germline V CDR1 and CDR2: SGHNT, YYREEE (reference sequence). V shed 4 bases and J 1 base; nucleotides not matched to a gene: 7. CDR3 DNA: TGTGCCAGCAGCCCGGGGGGACAGAAGAACACTGAAGCTTTCTTT. It specifies CASSPGGQKNTEAFF.

The rearrangement joins TRBV9 to TRBJ2-1; the D call may be TRBD1 or TRBD2 (5 bases each). Trimming shortened V by 4 bases and J by 4 bases, and 18 bases separated the two germline ends. Germline assignment: CDR1 SGDLS and CDR2 YYNGEE. The CDR3 has 16 residues. CDR3 sequence (DNA): TGTGCCAGCAGCCTCCGGGGACCTGCCGCATACAATGAGCAGTTCTTC. Translation: CASSLRGPAAYNEQFF.

The chain is built from TRBV18 and TRBJ2-6; no clear D. The V gene lost 10 bases and the J gene lost 0 bases, with 10 bases spanning the gap. This CDR3 is 14 amino acids long. In germline, CDR1 is KGHSH, CDR2 LQKENI. DNA for the CDR3: TGTGCCACCGGCCTGGGCTCTGGGGCCAACGTCCTGACTTTC. Residues: CATGLGSGANVLTF.

A word on this clone: Other DNA sequences in this sample translate to the same CDR3. The chain employs TRBV18 and TRBJ2-7; D gene uncertain. CDR3 size: 12 residues. In germline, CDR1 is KGHSH, CDR2 LQKENI. V dropped 2 bases and J dropped 2 bases, with 4 bases sitting between them. CDR3 sequence (DNA): TGTGCCAGCTCACCAACGACCTACGAGCAGTACTTC. This codes for CASSPTTYEQYF.

The chain has TRBV5-5 and TRBJ2-3, with 10 bases lining up with TRBD2. V lost 4 bases to trimming and J lost 3 bases; unmatched junction nucleotides: 14. The CDR3 loop spans 18 amino acids. Germline V gene lookup returns CDR1 SGHKS and CDR2 YYEKEE (reference sequence). The CDR3 nucleotides read TGTGCCAGCAGCCGCTCGAGCGGGGGGGCTGGTGCTACAGATACGCAGTATTTT. Translating it yields CASSRSSGGAGATDTQYF.

The gene calls are TRBV15 and TRBJ2-1; 14 positions match TRBD2. The germline gives CDR1 LNHNV, CDR2 YYDKDF (reference sequence). CDR3 length equals 19 residues. With 0 bases clipped from V and 3 bases from J, the junction kept 7 bases outside the gene matches. CDR3 amino acids: CATSREGTSGGANYNEQFF. The CDR3 nucleotides read TGTGCCACCAGCAGAGAAGGGACTAGCGGGGGAGCAAACTACAATGAGCAGTTCTTC.

This chain joins TRBV5-6 and TRBJ2-2; tentative D call: TRBD1 (6 bases). Germline CDR1 SGHDT, CDR2 YYEEEE. The V and J ends lost 4 bases and 6 bases respectively, with 10 bases between them. The CDR3 length is 13 residues. The CDR3 protein is CASSPWGPGELFF. As DNA, the CDR3 is TGTGCCAGCAGCCCCTGGGGGCCCGGGGAGCTGTTTTTT.

The gene calls are TRBV5-1 and TRBJ2-2; the D call may be TRBD1 or TRBD2 (6 bases each). CDR3 length equals 15 residues. Deletions cut 3 bases from V and 5 bases from J, with 14 bases between. The germline gives CDR1 SGHRS, CDR2 YFSETQ. CDR3 sequence reads: CASSSTWGATGELFF. CDR3 coding DNA: TGCGCCAGCAGCTCGACTTGGGGGGCGACCGGGGAGCTGTTTTTT.

This sequence joins TRBV9 and TRBJ2-2; possible D gene TRBD2, 6 bases. This CDR3 is built from 14 residues. Germline assignment: CDR1 SGDLS and CDR2 YYNGEE. Trimming stripped 4 bases from V and 5 bases from J, with 12 bases between. As DNA, the CDR3 is TGTGCCAGCAGCCCGGGACTTTTGACCGGGGAGCTGTTTTTT. Translation gives CASSPGLLTGELFF.

The chain uses TRBV19 and TRBJ1-2; the match to TRBD1 covers 12 bases. Trimming removed 7 bases from V and 6 bases from J; junction bases left unmatched: 9. CDR3 length equals 15 residues. Germline V gene sequence: CDR1 LNHDA, CDR2 SQIVND (reference sequence). The CDR3 spells CASTPGGTGGDGYTF. The CDR3 DNA is TGTGCCAGTACCCCGGGGGGGACAGGGGGCGATGGCTACACCTTC. The variable domain in full, with the rest retrieved from reference TRBV19 and TRBJ1-2, is DGGITQSPKYLFRKEGQNVTLSCEQNLNHDAMYWYRQDPGQGLRLIYYSQIVNDFQKGDIAEGYSVSREKKESFPLTVTSAQKNPTAFYLCASTPGGTGGDGYTFGSGTRLTVV.

In this sample, this clone turned up once. The chain links TRBV7-3 to TRBJ1-1, with D perhaps matching TRBD1 (6 bases). CDR1 and CDR2 (germline): SGHTA, FQGTGA. The CDR3 totals 15 residues. V was trimmed by 0 bases and J by 4 bases, leaving 12 bases between them. The CDR3 is CASSLTAGVGTEAFF. The CDR3 DNA sequence: TGTGCCAGCAGCTTAACCGCAGGGGTAGGCACTGAAGCTTTCTTT.

This chain joins TRBV27 and TRBJ2-1; 8 nucleotides align to TRBD2. CDR1 and CDR2 from the germline V gene are MNHEY and SMNVEV (reference sequence). The CDR3 contains 19 residues. The junction had 10 bases not matched to a gene; V was cut back by 0 bases and J by 0 bases. The CDR3 loop is CASSLSVLLAASSYNEQFF. The CDR3 bases are TGTGCCAGCAGTTTATCCGTTTTACTAGCGGCCTCCTCCTACAATGAGCAGTTCTTC.

The chain recombines TRBV24-1 with TRBJ2-4; 7 bases fit TRBD1. The CDR3 is 19 residues long. Germline CDR1 and CDR2: KGHDR and SFDVKD. V trimming: 0 bases; J trimming: 0 bases; junction bases outside the gene matches: 10. The DNA of the CDR3 is TGTGCCACCAGTGATTTGCCCCTCGGACAGGAAAAAGCCAAAAACATTCAGTACTTC. Protein: CATSDLPLGQEKAKNIQYF.

This clone came up a few times. V usage is TRBV6-1 and J usage is TRBJ1-5; TRBD1 is a possible D gene (6 bases). The V gene's germline CDR1 is MNHNS and CDR2 SASEGT. V shed 1 base and J shed 7 bases, with 8 bases lying between them. The CDR3 contains 13 residues. The CDR3 loop is CASSEVGAQPQHF. The DNA for the CDR3 is TGTGCCAGCAGTGAAGTGGGGGCCCAGCCCCAGCATTTT.

This rearrangement joins TRBV10-3 to TRBJ1-6; 8 positions agree with TRBD1. Germline CDR1 and CDR2: ENHRY and SYGVKD. After removal of 4 bases from V and 2 bases from J, the junction contained 4 bases not matched to a gene. The CDR3 length is 16 residues. CDR3 in amino acids: CAISARQGTYNSPLHF. The CDR3 nucleotides are TGTGCCATCAGTGCCCGACAGGGGACCTATAATTCACCCCTCCACTTT.

The genes are TRBV11-2 and TRBJ2-1; D uncertain. This CDR3 comprises 12 residues. The V end was cut by 6 bases, the J end by 8 bases, with 11 bases between. Germline assignment: CDR1 SGHAT and CDR2 FQNNGV. The CDR3 protein is CASSQVRDEQFF. The DNA for the CDR3 is TGTGCCAGCAGTCAAGTCCGAGATGAGCAGTTCTTC. The full variable domain, with the rest looked up from reference TRBV11-2 and TRBJ2-1, is EAGVAQSPRYKIIEKRQSVAFWCNPISGHATLYWYQQILGQGPKLLIQFQNNGVVDDSQLPKDRFSAERLKGVDSTLKIQPAKLEDSAVYLCASSQVRDEQFFGPGTRLTVL.